Following are 21 T cell receptor beta chains from one sample sequenced in a study of vaccination and CD4 T cells after COVID-19. At the Johns Hopkins FTIC core, DNA taken from cultured CD4+ T cells was sequenced by way of the Oncomine TCR Beta short-read assay. TCRdb itself ran the PCR reads through MiXCR, one entry per CDR3 protein. The sample consists of around 20,000 distinct CDR3 sequences, approximately 45% of them appearing once. Sample treatment: approximately 9-day PBMC culture with coronavirus spike peptide pools or control peptides (ViraFEST assay). What these receptors recognize is not known. The starting material was CD4+ T cells from blood, cultured in vitro, obtained after SARS-CoV-2 vaccination. These receptor sequences come from a human donor who had recovered from COVID-19.

The J gene is TRBJ2-1, the V gene TRBV19; 13 nucleotides align to TRBD2. This CDR3 has 19 residues. The J segment lost 9 bases and the V segment lost 1 base, leaving 15 bases of the junction unmatched. Germline CDR1 LNHDA, CDR2 SQIVND (reference sequence). The CDR3 DNA reads as TGTGCCAGTAGTATAGGGGCGGCCAGGACTAGCGGGAGAATAGGTGAGCAGTTCTTC. This sequence encodes CASSIGAARTSGRIGEQFF.

This chain uses TRBV19 with TRBJ1-2; no firm D call. Trimming left V 3 bases short and J 1 base short, with 12 bases between. The CDR3 extends over 15 amino acids. Looked up from germline, CDR1 is LNHDA and CDR2 is SQIVND (reference sequence). CDR3 in amino acids: CASSIAGGSNYGYTF. CDR3 sequence (DNA): TGTGCCAGTAGTATTGCGGGAGGTAGTAACTATGGCTACACCTTC.

The J gene is TRBJ1-5, the V gene TRBV19; 8 bases fit TRBD1. Germline loops: CDR1 LNHDA, CDR2 SQIVND (reference sequence). Trimming removed 1 base from V and 5 bases from J; junction bases left unmatched: 7. The CDR3 spans 16 residues. The CDR3, as DNA: TGTGCCAGTAGTATAGGCCGGGACAGGCGATATCAGCCCCAGCATTTT. This codes for CASSIGRDRRYQPQHF.

This clonotype was counted only a few times. The rearrangement joins TRBV6-5 to TRBJ1-2; no clear D gene. The germline gives CDR1 MNHEY, CDR2 SVGAGI. V was shortened by 4 bases and J by 6 bases, with 9 bases between the two germline ends. The CDR3 is 12 amino acids. In DNA, the CDR3 is TGTGCCAGCAGTTTGGGTGGCAATGGCTACACCTTC. This codes for CASSLGGNGYTF.

The DNA for the CDR3 is TGTGCCAGCAGGGGGACAGGCGGCTACGAGCAGTACTTC. Its translation: CASRGTGGYEQYF. The chain recombines TRBV6-1 with TRBJ2-7; TRBD1 matches 8 bases. There are 13 residues in the CDR3. Germline trimming cut 6 bases from V and 3 bases from J; bases unmatched to any gene: 4. Germline V CDR1 and CDR2: MNHNS, SASEGT.

This clonotype has just a few counts. The chain has TRBV20-1 and TRBJ2-3, with D perhaps matching TRBD2 (5 bases). V lost 6 bases and J lost 5, with 15 bases in between. The CDR3 contains 13 residues. CDR1 DFQATT and CDR2 SNEGSKA come from the germline V gene (reference sequence). DNA for the CDR3: TGCAGTGCGAGTCGAGGGAGAGGAGATACGCAGTATTTT. Its translation: CSASRGRGDTQYF.

This sequence joins TRBV6-1 and TRBJ1-5; the D is unclear. Germline-derived CDR1 and CDR2 are MNHNS and SASEGT. This CDR3 is built from 15 residues. V lost 5 bases, J lost 3 bases, and 14 bases lay in between. The CDR3 protein is CASSPDALFNQPQHF. The CDR3 region has the DNA TGTGCCAGCAGTCCGGACGCATTGTTCAATCAGCCCCAGCATTTT.

The J gene is TRBJ2-3, the V gene TRBV2; D call uncertain. The germline V gene encodes CDR1 SNHLY and CDR2 FYNNEI. The ends were cut back, 2 bases at V and 6 bases at J, with 15 bases in the middle. The CDR3 has 15 residues. CDR3 nucleotide sequence: TGTGCCAGCAGTGAATGGGGTAGAAACGTGGATACGCAGTATTTT. It translates to CASSEWGRNVDTQYF. Variable domain in full (rest from reference TRBV2 and TRBJ2-3): EPEVTQTPSHQVTQMGQEVILRCVPISNHLYFYWYRQILGQKVEFLVSFYNNEISEKSEIFDDQFSVERPDGSNFTLKIRSTKLEDSAMYFCASSEWGRNVDTQYFGPGTRLTVL.

The chain carries TRBV20-1 and TRBJ1-3, with D possibly TRBD1 on 6 matching bases. Trimming left V 0 bases short and J 0 bases short, with 6 bases between. The CDR3 runs 14 residues. The germline CDR1 and CDR2 sequences are DFQATT and SNEGSKA (reference sequence). CDR3 bases: TGCAGTGCTAGAGAGGGGGCCTCTGGAAACACCATATATTTT. This translates into CSAREGASGNTIYF.

This clonotype was found a few times. The V gene is TRBV6-1, the J gene TRBJ1-2, with D tentatively TRBD1 (5 bases). The CDR3 runs 13 residues. Germline values: CDR1 MNHNS, CDR2 SASEGT. The V end lost 4 bases, the J end lost 5 bases, and 11 bases lay between the germline ends. The CDR3 spells CASSGGRPYGYTF. The DNA for the CDR3 is TGTGCCAGCAGTGGGGGACGGCCTTATGGCTACACCTTC.

This clonotype has only a few counts. The rearrangement joins TRBV24-1 to TRBJ1-5, with 10 bases fitting TRBD1. V shed 3 bases, J shed 7 bases, and the junction held 5 bases outside the gene matches. This CDR3 spans 15 amino acids. Germline lookup yields CDR1 KGHDR and CDR2 SFDVKD. CDR3 protein: CATSDRTGGEQPQHF. Written as DNA, the CDR3 is TGTGCCACCAGTGATAGGACAGGGGGAGAACAGCCCCAGCATTTT.

The V gene is TRBV5-4, the J gene TRBJ1-1; no definite D call. The CDR3 totals 15 residues. V was clipped by 4 bases and J by 5 bases, with 18 bases between them. Germline CDR1 and CDR2: SGHNT and YYREEE (reference sequence). This CDR3 reads CASSNLGRGVTEAFF. The DNA for the CDR3 is TGTGCCAGCAGCAATCTAGGACGTGGTGTAACTGAAGCTTTCTTT.

The chain is built from TRBV7-2 and TRBJ2-7; maybe TRBD1 (6 bases). In germline, CDR1 is SGHTA, CDR2 FQGNSA. The length of the CDR3 is 14 residues. V was pared by 3 bases and J by 1 base, with 10 bases between. CDR3 region: CASSLGAGSYEQYF. In nucleotides, the CDR3 is TGTGCCAGCAGCTTGGGGGCAGGGTCCTACGAGCAGTACTTC.

V and J are TRBV20-1 and TRBJ2-5; D assignment may be TRBD1 or TRBD2 (5 bases each). The CDR3 length is 14 residues. The germline V and J ends were trimmed by 6 bases and 3 bases, with 17 bases remaining between them. Germline CDR1 reads DFQATT; CDR2 reads SNEGSKA (reference sequence). The CDR3 region is CSAPWGPLEETQYF. The CDR3 DNA follows: TGCAGTGCCCCCTGGGGACCACTCGAAGAGACCCAGTACTTC.

The chain couples TRBV20-1 to TRBJ1-5; 8 bases line up with TRBD1. The CDR3 is 16 residues long. Trimming took 3 bases from V and 2 from J; bases not matched to a gene: 9. Looked up from germline, CDR1 is DFQATT and CDR2 is SNEGSKA (reference sequence). The CDR3 protein is CSARTGAPVGNQPQHF. In nucleotides, the CDR3 is TGCAGTGCTAGGACAGGGGCCCCGGTGGGCAATCAGCCCCAGCATTTT.

The chain combines TRBV29-1 with TRBJ1-3; D gene uncertain. From germline, CDR1 is SQVTM and CDR2 ANQGSEA. V lost 7 bases to trimming and J lost 0 bases, with 13 bases between them. The CDR3 has 14 amino acids. This CDR3 is CSAPDPISGNTIYF. CDR3 sequence (DNA): TGCAGCGCCCCAGACCCCATCTCTGGAAACACCATATATTTT.

The chain is built from TRBV12-3 or TRBV12-4 and TRBJ1-1, with D unclear. V gave up 6 bases and J gave up 6 bases, with 11 bases separating them. The CDR3 has 12 residues. CDR3 DNA: TGTGCCAGCAGCAAGAGTAGCCCTGAAGCTTTCTTT. It encodes CASSKSSPEAFF.

This clonotype was seen more than once but under ten times. This chain connects TRBV6-2 or TRBV6-3 to TRBJ1-1, with no clear D. The CDR3 is made up of 13 amino acids. With 5 bases removed from V and 3 bases from J, the gap between germline ends came to 10 bases. Germline CDR1 is MNHEY and CDR2 is SVGEGT. CDR3 DNA: TGTGCCAGCAGTATCAAACGGGACACTGAAGCTTTCTTT. Protein sequence: CASSIKRDTEAFF.

The DNA for the CDR3 is TGTGCCAGCAGTAACAGGGGACGCAATCAGCCCCAGCATTTT. This translates into CASSNRGRNQPQHF. V usage is TRBV12-3 or TRBV12-4 and J usage is TRBJ1-5; 7 nucleotides align to TRBD1. Trimming at V came to 5 bases and at J to 2 bases, leaving 3 bases not matched to a gene. There are 14 residues in the CDR3.

The gene calls are TRBV11-2 and TRBJ2-7; the D gene could be TRBD1 or TRBD2 (5 bases each). V lost 7 bases, J lost 7 bases, and 23 bases lay in between. The CDR3 extends over 15 amino acids. Germline assignment: CDR1 SGHAT and CDR2 FQNNGV. CDR3 in amino acids: CASTPSRDRQGEQYF. The CDR3 DNA follows: TGTGCCAGCACCCCCTCTCGGGACCGGCAAGGGGAGCAGTACTTC.

J is TRBJ2-7 and V is TRBV27; D gene ambiguous. The CDR3 is 14 residues long. Trimming stripped 6 bases from V and 0 bases from J, with 12 bases between. The germline gives CDR1 MNHEY, CDR2 SMNVEV (reference sequence). CDR3 DNA: TGTGCCAGCAGCCCGACCTGGGGCTCCTACGAGCAGTACTTC. Residues: CASSPTWGSYEQYF.